A selection of T cell receptor beta chains follows, all from one sample in a study of blood T cell repertoires in COVID-19. Generated by immunoSEQ multiplex PCR, the TCRdb table keeps only in-frame clones and is missing some. Counted here are tens of thousands of clones, approximately 82% occurring once; the ten biggest clones make up around 5%. Specimen: peripheral blood. The receptor source for this set is a man between 45 and 60 years old with active COVID-19. Each CDR3 is given with its conserved first and last residue. Each record gives: D gene, J gene, V gene, clone size, CDR3 DNA, CDR3 protein. A D gene is named only where the DNA matches it firmly. A clone size is listed for some rows: how often the clone was seen (once, few, many), or a class if it is expanded.

>TRBD1|TRBJ2-3|TRBV7-3|.
TGTGCCAGCAGCCCCGACAGGGTAGGCACAGATACGCAGTATTTT
CASSPDRVGTDTQYF
>TRBD1|TRBJ1-5|TRBV4-3|few
TGCGCCAGCAGCCCAAGCCTAACAGGGGATCAGCCCCAGCATTTT
CASSPSLTGDQPQHF
>.|TRBJ2-2|TRBV5-1|.
TGCGCCAGCAGCTTGGCGGTTACCGGGGAGCTGTTTTTT
CASSLAVTGELFF
>.|TRBJ1-2|TRBV27|.
TGTGCCACCGTAGGGGTGCAGGGATCTAACTATGGCTACACCTTC
CATVGVQGSNYGYTF
>TRBD1|TRBJ2-4|TRBV7-9|.
TGTGCCAGCAGTCGGACAGGGGGCATGGACATTCAGTACTTC
CASSRTGGMDIQYF
>.|TRBJ1-5|TRBV6-5|.
TGTGCCAGCAGTTACACACCCCCGAGGAGAGGTCAGCCCCAGCATTTT
CASSYTPPRRGQPQHF
>TRBD2|TRBJ2-3|TRBV3-1/TRBV3-2|.
TGTGCCAGCAGCCACTTTAGCGGGAGGGCTGTGACAGATACGCAGTATTTT
CASSHFSGRAVTDTQYF
>.|TRBJ2-3|TRBV6-1|.
TGTGCCAGCAGTGACGGAGGGCGGGATACGCAGTATTTT
CASSDGGRDTQYF
>TRBD1|TRBJ2-7|TRBV7-9|.
TGTGCCAGCAGCTTAGTTAGGACAGGGAGTGTCGAGCAGTACTTC
CASSLVRTGSVEQYF
>.|TRBJ2-1|TRBV24-1|.
TGTGCCACCAGTGATTTCCGGCGGAATGAGCAGTTCTTC
CATSDFRRNEQFF
>.|TRBJ1-5|TRBV19|.
TGTGCCAGTAGTCCCTTGCGGCAGCCCCAGCATTTT
CASSPLRQPQHF
>TRBD2|TRBJ2-7|TRBV5-1|.
TGCGCCAGCAGCTTGGCCCCCGGGGGGACCTACGAGCAGTACTTC
CASSLAPGGTYEQYF
>.|TRBJ1-2|TRBV6-5|.
TGTGCCAGCAGTTTCACGACACAAGGCTATGGCTACACCTTC
CASSFTTQGYGYTF
>TRBD1|TRBJ1-1|TRBV19|.
TGTGCCAGTAGTGACAGGGGGGCTGAAGCTTTCTTT
CASSDRGAEAFF
>TRBD1|TRBJ1-1|TRBV6-1|few
TGTGCCAGCAGTGATCGAGACGAGGGGGCTTTAGCTTTCTTT
CASSDRDEGALAFF
>TRBD2|TRBJ2-3|TRBV11-3|once
TGTGCCAGCAGCCAACTAGCGGGGGTTTCGGATACGCAGTATTTT
CASSQLAGVSDTQYF
>.|TRBJ1-3|TRBV18|.
TGTGCCAGCTCACCGGCGTACGGGAGCTCTGGAAACACCATATATTTT
CASSPAYGSSGNTIYF
>.|TRBJ2-1|TRBV7-3|.
TGTGCCAGCAGCTTAGCTGGGGGCAACGATGAGCAGTTCTTC
CASSLAGGNDEQFF
>TRBD1|TRBJ2-3|TRBV2|.
TGTGCCGGCGACAGGGGGATCTTAGCAGATACGCAGTATTTT
CAGDRGILADTQYF
>.|TRBJ2-2|TRBV7-9|.
TGTGCCAGCAGCTTACTGAACACCGGGGAGCTGTTTTTT
CASSLLNTGELFF
>.|TRBJ2-4|TRBV19|.
TGTGCCAGTAGTGCGTTGAGGCAGGGTGGTAAAAACATTCAGTACTTC
CASSALRQGGKNIQYF
>TRBD2|TRBJ2-2|TRBV5-4|.
TGTGCCAGCAGCTTGGCCTCTAGCGGGAGGCGGACCGGGGAGCTGTTTTTT
CASSLASSGRRTGELFF
>TRBD2|TRBJ2-7|TRBV5-1|.
TGCGCCAGCAGCACAAAACTAGCGGGGGGGCCCGAGCAGTACTTC
CASSTKLAGGPEQYF
>.|TRBJ2-2|TRBV7-3|.
TGTGCCAGCAGCTTGACTATTCAGGCCGGGGAGCTGTTTTTT
CASSLTIQAGELFF
>TRBD1|TRBJ1-1|TRBV27|.
TGTGCCAGCAGTCCCCGACAGGGAGTCACTGAAGCTTTCTTT
CASSPRQGVTEAFF
>TRBD1|TRBJ2-3|TRBV7-2|once
TGTGCCAGCAGTCGGGACAGGGTTTCCACAGATACGCAGTATTTT
CASSRDRVSTDTQYF
>TRBD1|TRBJ1-1|TRBV9|.
TGTGCCAGCAGCCTCTACGACAGGGACAACACTGAAGCTTTCTTT
CASSLYDRDNTEAFF
>.|TRBJ2-7|TRBV6-5|few
TGTGCCACCTTGCCGCGGATTTCATCCTACGAGCAGTACTTC
CATLPRISSYEQYF
>.|TRBJ2-3|TRBV5-1|.
TGCGCCAGCAGCTCCCCTACGGGGTCTCGCACAGATACGCAGTATTTT
CASSSPTGSRTDTQYF
>TRBD1|TRBJ2-1|TRBV7-2|.
TGTGCCAGCAGCCCAGGACAGGGTCGGTACAATGAGCAGTTCTTC
CASSPGQGRYNEQFF
>.|TRBJ1-5|TRBV28|.
TGTGCCAGCAGCGTACCGGTCACGTATCAGCCCCAGCATTTT
CASSVPVTYQPQHF
>TRBD1|TRBJ2-7|TRBV5-5|.
TGTGCCAGCAGCCCCAGACAGGGGGCCTACGAGCAGTACTTC
CASSPRQGAYEQYF
>.|TRBJ1-4|TRBV7-2|.
TGTGCCAGCAGCTTCGGCGGGTCAGAGGATGAAAAACTGTTTTTT
CASSFGGSEDEKLFF
>TRBD1|TRBJ1-2|TRBV29-1|.
TGCAGCGTTGAGATCCCGGACAGGGATCTTCGAGTAGGCTACACCTTC
CSVEIPDRDLRVGYTF
>.|TRBJ1-2|TRBV24-1|.
TGTGCCACCAGTGATCCGGAGGGACTTAACTATGGCTACACCTTC
CATSDPEGLNYGYTF
>TRBD1|TRBJ2-2|TRBV5-1|.
TGCGCCAGCAGCTTGGATCTCAGGGGGTTCTCCGGGGAGCTGTTTTTT
CASSLDLRGFSGELFF
>TRBD1|TRBJ1-1|TRBV5-1|once
TGCGCCAGCAGCTTAGGGACAGGGGGCGGTGAAGCTTTCTTT
CASSLGTGGGEAFF
>TRBD2|TRBJ2-7|TRBV19|.
TGTGCCAGTAGTACCCCCGGGGGGAGCTCCTACGAGCAGTACTTC
CASSTPGGSSYEQYF
>.|TRBJ1-4|TRBV29-1|.
TGCAGCGTTCAGAGACAGTCAAATGAAAAACTGTTTTTT
CSVQRQSNEKLFF
>.|TRBJ1-3|TRBV7-2|.
TGTGCCAGCAGCCTTGTCGGGGGGGTTGGAAACACCATATATTTT
CASSLVGGVGNTIYF
>.|TRBJ1-3|TRBV4-2|.
TGTGCCAGCAGCCAAGACGCTTCCAACGGGGAGGGAAACACCATATATTTT
CASSQDASNGEGNTIYF
>TRBD2|TRBJ2-2|TRBV2|.
TGTGCCAGCAGACTACTAGCGGGGGACTCCCCCGGGGAGCTGTTTTTT
CASRLLAGDSPGELFF
>TRBD1|TRBJ2-7|TRBV28|.
TGTGCCAGCAGTTTGGTCGGGACAGGTCGCTACGAGCAGTACTTC
CASSLVGTGRYEQYF
>TRBD1|TRBJ2-7|TRBV29-1|once
TGCAGCGTTGAACTTTGGGACAGTCGGGCTACCTACGAGCAGTACTTC
CSVELWDSRATYEQYF
>TRBD2|TRBJ2-7|TRBV4-2|.
TGTGCCAGCAGCCGACTAGCGGGGGACTCCTACGAGCAGTACTTC
CASSRLAGDSYEQYF
>TRBD2|TRBJ2-4|TRBV27|.
TGTGCCAGCAGTTTAACGGCCGGGACTAGCGGGAGTGGGAACATTCAGTACTTC
CASSLTAGTSGSGNIQYF
>TRBD2|TRBJ2-7|TRBV10-2|.
TGCGCCAGCAGTTTAGCGGGGCCCACTGATGGCCACGAGCAGTACTTC
CASSLAGPTDGHEQYF
>TRBD1|TRBJ1-6|TRBV7-2|.
TGTGCCAGCAGCGGTAAGACAGGGATGAATTCACCCCTCCACTTT
CASSGKTGMNSPLHF
>TRBD2|TRBJ2-1|TRBV7-3|.
TGTGCCAGCAGCCCGCGGGGCGCGGGGGAATACAATGAGCAGTTCTTC
CASSPRGAGEYNEQFF
>.|TRBJ2-7|TRBV21-1|few
TGTGCCAGCAGCCTGACTCCTTTCTACGAGCAGTACTTC
CASSLTPFYEQYF
>TRBD1|TRBJ1-2|TRBV6-5|.
TGTGCCAGCAGGCCGGACAGGGGTGCTGGCTACACCTTC
CASRPDRGAGYTF
>TRBD2|TRBJ2-1|TRBV9|.
TGTGCCAGCAGCGTCCGCCAACTAGCGGGAGGATACAATGAGCAGTTCTTC
CASSVRQLAGGYNEQFF
>.|TRBJ2-4|TRBV7-9|.
TGTGCCAGCAGCTTAACAGGGTTGAACATTCAGTACTTC
CASSLTGLNIQYF